This entry concerns a single TCR beta chain. The specificity of this receptor is unknown. Per-base qualities were not stored, and no clone one base away is much larger. This sample is drawn from a study of blood T cell repertoires in COVID-19 (TCRdb year 2020). Regarding the study in general: Collaborator samples came from the United States, Italy and Spain and covered acute and convalescent phases of COVID-19. The material from the prospective study consisted of cDNA or gDNA derived from T cells, B-cell-depleted T cells, or PBMCs. The dataset comprised deeply sampled blood TCRbeta repertoires from subjects exposed to, actively infected with, or recovered from COVID-19. The repertoires were made available in a free public database intended to serve as a resource for research on the immune response to SARS-CoV-2. Samples were obtained from the ongoing ImmuneRACE study (first 160 participants) and from 1,200 or so subjects provided by 6 global collaborators. The sample metadata nearly always contained a de-identified subject ID, COVID-19 status, age in years and sex. HLA class I and class II types, where available, came from metadata supplied by the sample provider rather than from assay-based typing. What the authors observed across the whole study: Clinical and demographic metadata were provided uncurated, with the amount varying by source and participant.

The collaborating institutions used their own protocols to collect whole blood in K2EDTA tubes. For TCRbeta analysis, collaborators shipped samples in one of three forms: frozen whole blood, isolated PBMCs, or DNA extracted from either of those sample types. TCRbeta CDR3 regions were amplified from genomic DNA using the immunoSEQ Assay, a bias-controlled multiplex PCR. In the source study's methods: Within the assay, amplification of reference gene primers was used to estimate how many nucleated cells each sample contained. To quantify the absolute abundance of each unique TCRbeta CDR3 rearrangement, sequence reads were collapsed and filtered. Productive Simpson clonality was computed per sample as the square root of Simpson's diversity index over productive rearrangements. TCRdb stores this immuneACCESS table with in-frame sequences only. Part of the clones is absent; in the studies checked, under half of the shortfall reflects unresolved V genes, and no reason is known for the rest. From that table come the V and J calls and clone size; the DNA was used to work out D and trimming. Across this sample there are 200,000 to 250,000 clones, with approximately 80% seen only once. The ten largest clones capture just under 20% of the sample.

V trim: 6 bases; J trim: 8 bases; unmatched bases: 13. The CDR3 spans 14 residues, from the cysteine through the phenylalanine. Here the CDR3 DNA is all that survives: 42 bases in frame from base 1. In the germline V gene, CDR1 corresponds to MNHEY and CDR2 to SVGAGI. The V and J genes are TRBV6-5 and TRBJ2-7, and 7 junctional nucleotides match TRBD1. The TCR comes from a man younger than 45 with active or convalescent COVID-19. What was sequenced was peripheral blood. The DNA sequence is TGTGCCAGCAGGGGACCGGGACAGCCTACGAAGCAGTACTTC. Its protein is CASRGPGQPTKQYF.